This T cell receptor (beta chain) was identified during a study of T cells in Graves' hyperthyroidism and ophthalmopathy. Trimming left V 9 bases short and J 9 bases short, with 17 bases between. Germline-derived CDR1 and CDR2 are MNHEY and SVGEGT. The CDR3 has 12 residues. The study defined stable Graves' hyperthyroidism as no ophthalmopathy progression within 18 months. Newly diagnosed hyperthyroidism, duration under 2 months, in patients aged 18 to 65. A patient was excluded if there was uncontrolled infection, other autoimmune disease, pregnancy or lactation. On the basis of clinical symptoms, serum thyroxine and TRAb, thyroid ultrasound and orbital computed tomography, diagnoses were made. Amplification targeted TCR beta CDR3 regions from RNA transcripts. First-round RT-PCR targeting the TCR CDR3 was performed with the HTBI primer set. TCRdb re-derived calls from the multiplex PCR reads in MiXCR, one entry per CDR3 protein. In the table there are some 510,000 distinct CDR3 sequences, less than 25% of which are singletons.

This TCR came from a man between 18 and 29 years old with Graves' hyperthyroidism. This chain connects TRBV6-2 or TRBV6-3 to TRBJ1-1; a weak D match, TRBD1 (6 bases). The sample consisted of blood. The CDR3 DNA follows: TGTGCCAGTTCGCAGGGGTCCATTAAAGCTTTCTTT. Translation: CASSQGSIKAFF.